The 8 T cell receptor beta chains below come from one sample, sequenced in a study of shared clonotypes between healthy human individuals. Only in-frame clones appear in the TCRdb table, and some are missing; sequencing was by immunoSEQ multiplex PCR. The data show 550,000 to 800,000 clones, less than 95% seen once. The sample was memory CD8+ T cells from PBMCs. Specified subset: CD45RO+ cells pooled with CCR7-negative TemRA cells. These receptors all stem from a young man in good health. Some clones in this sample may be carry-over from other donors' samples.

The chain couples TRBV18 to TRBJ2-1; the match to TRBD2 covers 7 bases. Germline V gene sequence: CDR1 KGHSH, CDR2 LQKENI. This CDR3 spans 14 amino acids. After removal of 7 bases from V and 4 bases from J, the junction contained 7 bases not matched to a gene. This CDR3 is CASWASGKYNEQFF. In DNA, the CDR3 is TGTGCCAGCTGGGCGAGCGGGAAGTACAATGAGCAGTTCTTC. The full variable domain, with the rest looked up from reference TRBV18 and TRBJ2-1, is NAGVMQNPRHLVRRRGQEARLRCSPMKGHSHVYWYRQLPEEGLKFMVYLQKENIIDESGMPKERFSAEFPKEGPSILRIQQVVRGDSAAYFCASWASGKYNEQFFGPGTRLTVL.

This chain links TRBV19 with TRBJ1-1; D not certain. Per the germline V gene, CDR1 is LNHDA and CDR2 is SQIVND (reference sequence). V was cut by 3 bases and J by 1 base, with 6 bases left in between. The CDR3 consists of 13 residues. In DNA form, the CDR3 reads TGTGCCAGTAGTATTTATAAGAACACTGAAGCTTTCTTT. Protein: CASSIYKNTEAFF.

The chain couples TRBV5-1 to TRBJ2-1; 11 nucleotides line up with TRBD2. CDR3 length equals 16 residues. Germline V CDR1 and CDR2: SGHRS, YFSETQ. The junction had 7 bases not matched to a gene; V was cut back by 3 bases and J by 5 bases. The CDR3 DNA follows: TGCGCCAGCAGCTGGAATGGACTAGCGGGCCACAATGAGCAGTTCTTC. Its translation: CASSWNGLAGHNEQFF.

The V call is TRBV7-9, the J call TRBJ2-3, with 7 nucleotides matching TRBD2. V lost 3 bases and J lost 2; bases outside the gene matches: 8. CDR3 length: 16 amino acids. The germline V gene has CDR1 SEHNR and CDR2 FQNEAQ (reference sequence). CDR3 nucleotide sequence: TGTGCCAGCAGCTTGGGACCGGGACTACTCACAGATACGCAGTATTTT. Translating gives CASSLGPGLLTDTQYF.

This chain links TRBV7-9 with TRBJ2-1; possible D gene TRBD2, 6 bases. The V and J ends lost 2 bases and 8 bases respectively, with 13 bases between them. The CDR3 consists of 14 residues. CDR1 and CDR2 from the germline V gene are SEHNR and FQNEAQ (reference sequence). The DNA for the CDR3 is TGTGCCAGCAGCTTAAGGGGACTGGGCGATGAGCAGTTCTTC. It encodes CASSLRGLGDEQFF. Using reference TRBV7-9 and TRBJ2-1 for the parts outside the CDR3, the full variable domain is DTGVSQNPRHKITKRGQNVTFRCDPISEHNRLYWYRQTLGQGPEFLTYFQNEAQLEKSRLLSDRFSAERPKGSFSTLEIQRTEQGDSAMYLCASSLRGLGDEQFFGPGTRLTVL.

The chain couples TRBV7-9 to TRBJ2-7; D tentatively fits TRBD1 or TRBD2 (5 bases each). V was pared by 5 bases and J by 0 bases, with 17 bases between. The CDR3 totals 16 residues. Germline V gene data show CDR1 as SEHNR and CDR2 as FQNEAQ (reference sequence). The CDR3 is CASSGDVSGSSYEQYF. In DNA form, the CDR3 reads TGTGCCAGCAGCGGGGATGTATCAGGGAGCTCCTACGAGCAGTACTTC.

The rearrangement joins TRBV7-2 to TRBJ2-7; 8 bases fit TRBD2. This CDR3 is 14 amino acids long. With 5 bases clipped from V and 3 bases from J, the junction kept 6 bases outside the gene matches. CDR1 and CDR2 from the germline V gene are SGHTA and FQGNSA. The CDR3 DNA reads TGTGCCAGCAGCCCAGGGACTAGATTCTACGAGCAGTACTTC. Protein product: CASSPGTRFYEQYF.

This clone was seen once. The chain is built from TRBV25-1 and TRBJ1-5, with no clear D. From germline, CDR1 is MGHDK and CDR2 SYGVNS. The CDR3 is 14 residues long. Trimming left V 3 bases short and J 2 bases short, with 8 bases between. This CDR3 is CASSDLTGNQPQHF. The CDR3 region has the DNA TGTGCCAGCAGTGATTTAACGGGCAATCAGCCCCAGCATTTT. The entire variable domain, with the rest obtained from reference TRBV25-1 and TRBJ1-5, is as follows: EADIYQTPRYLVIGTGKKITLECSQTMGHDKMYWYQQDPGMELHLIHYSYGVNSTEKGDLSSESTVSRIRTEHFPLTLESARPSHTSQYLCASSDLTGNQPQHFGDGTRLSIL.